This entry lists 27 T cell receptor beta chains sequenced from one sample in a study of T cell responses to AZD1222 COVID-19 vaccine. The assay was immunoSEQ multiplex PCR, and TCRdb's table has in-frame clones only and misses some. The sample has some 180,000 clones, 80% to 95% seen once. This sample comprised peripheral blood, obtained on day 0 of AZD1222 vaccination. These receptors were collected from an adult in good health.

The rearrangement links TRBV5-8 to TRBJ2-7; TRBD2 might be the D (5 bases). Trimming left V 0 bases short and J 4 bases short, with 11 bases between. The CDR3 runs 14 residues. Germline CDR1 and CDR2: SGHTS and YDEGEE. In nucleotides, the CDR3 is TGTGCCAGCAGCTTGGGTAGCGAAGTTTACGAGCAGTACTTC. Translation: CASSLGSEVYEQYF. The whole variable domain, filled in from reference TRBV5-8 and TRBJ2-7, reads EAGVTQSPTHLIKTRGQQATLRCSPISGHTSVYWYQQALGLGLQFLLWYDEGEERNRGNFPPRFSGRQFPNYSSELNVNALELEDSALYLCASSLGSEVYEQYFGPGTRLTVT.

The CDR3 nucleotides are TGTGCCAGCAGTTACGCGGGGAGCTACGAGCAGTACTTC. It translates to CASSYAGSYEQYF. V gene TRBV6-5 combines with J gene TRBJ2-7, with D perhaps TRBD2 (6 bases). The CDR3 runs to 13 residues. From germline, CDR1 is MNHEY and CDR2 SVGAGI. Between the trimmed V and J ends, which lost 2 bases and 3 bases, there was a span of 8 bases.

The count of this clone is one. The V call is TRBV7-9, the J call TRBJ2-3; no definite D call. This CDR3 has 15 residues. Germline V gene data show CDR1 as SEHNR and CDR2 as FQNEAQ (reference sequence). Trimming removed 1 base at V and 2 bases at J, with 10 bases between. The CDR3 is CASSLVASNTDTQYF. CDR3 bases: TGTGCCAGCAGCTTAGTCGCGTCCAACACAGATACGCAGTATTTT.

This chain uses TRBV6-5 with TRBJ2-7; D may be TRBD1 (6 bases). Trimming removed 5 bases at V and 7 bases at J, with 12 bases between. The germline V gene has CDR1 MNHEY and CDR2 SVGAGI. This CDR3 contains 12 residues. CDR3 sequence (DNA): TGTGCCAGCAGTCAGTTTCAGGGGGAGCAGTACTTC. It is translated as CASSQFQGEQYF.

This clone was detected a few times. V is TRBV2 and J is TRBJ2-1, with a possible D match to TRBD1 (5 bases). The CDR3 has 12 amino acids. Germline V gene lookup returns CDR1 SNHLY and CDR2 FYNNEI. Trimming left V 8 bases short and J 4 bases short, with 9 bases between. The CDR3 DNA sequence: TGTGCCAGCCGAGACAGTTACAATGAGCAGTTCTTC. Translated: CASRDSYNEQFF.

The CDR3 here is CASSLGQGDEQYF. In DNA form, the CDR3 reads TGTGCCAGCAGCTTGGGACAGGGGGACGAGCAGTACTTC. The chain combines TRBV5-6 with TRBJ2-7, with TRBD1 matching 9 bases. Trimming removed 0 bases from V and 5 bases from J; junction bases left unmatched: 0. The CDR3 contains 13 residues. Looked up from germline, CDR1 is SGHDT and CDR2 is YYEEEE. The full variable domain, in which reference TRBV5-6 and TRBJ2-7 provide the parts outside the CDR3, is DAGVTQSPTHLIKTRGQQVTLRCSPKSGHDTVSWYQQALGQGPQFIFQYYEEEERQRGNFPDRFSGHQFPNYSSELNVNALLLGDSALYLCASSLGQGDEQYFGPGTRLTVT.

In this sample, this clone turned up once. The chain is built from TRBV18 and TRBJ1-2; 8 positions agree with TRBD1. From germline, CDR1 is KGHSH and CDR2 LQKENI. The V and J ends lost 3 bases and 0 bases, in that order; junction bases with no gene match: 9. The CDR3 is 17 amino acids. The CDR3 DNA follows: TGTGCCAGCTCACCTCCCGGGACAGGCCCCACTAACTATGGCTACACCTTC. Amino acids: CASSPPGTGPTNYGYTF.

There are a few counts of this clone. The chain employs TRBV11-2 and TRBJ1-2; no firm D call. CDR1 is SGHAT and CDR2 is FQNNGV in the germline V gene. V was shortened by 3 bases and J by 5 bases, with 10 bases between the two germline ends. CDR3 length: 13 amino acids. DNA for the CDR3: TGTGCCAGCAGCTTCCCGGGAGGGTATGGCTACACCTTC. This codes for CASSFPGGYGYTF.

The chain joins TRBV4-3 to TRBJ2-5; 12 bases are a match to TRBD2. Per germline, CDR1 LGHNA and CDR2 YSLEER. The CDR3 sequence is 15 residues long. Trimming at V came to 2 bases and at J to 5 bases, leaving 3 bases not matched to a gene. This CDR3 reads CASSQRLAGEETQYF. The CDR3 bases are TGCGCCAGCAGCCAACGACTAGCGGGGGAGGAGACCCAGTACTTC.

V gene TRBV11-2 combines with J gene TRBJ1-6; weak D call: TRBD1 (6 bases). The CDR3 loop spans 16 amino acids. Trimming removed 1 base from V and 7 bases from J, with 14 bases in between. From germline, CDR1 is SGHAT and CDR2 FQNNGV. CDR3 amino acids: CASSLVGGGGNSPLHF. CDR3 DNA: TGTGCCAGCAGCTTAGTCGGCGGGGGCGGAAATTCACCCCTCCACTTT.

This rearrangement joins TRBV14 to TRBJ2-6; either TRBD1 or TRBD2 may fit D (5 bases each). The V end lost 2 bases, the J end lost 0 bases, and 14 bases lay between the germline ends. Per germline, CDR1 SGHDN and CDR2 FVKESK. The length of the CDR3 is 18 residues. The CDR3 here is CASSQRGSAYSGANVLTF. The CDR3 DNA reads TGTGCCAGCAGCCAAAGGGGTAGCGCCTACTCTGGGGCCAACGTCCTGACTTTC.

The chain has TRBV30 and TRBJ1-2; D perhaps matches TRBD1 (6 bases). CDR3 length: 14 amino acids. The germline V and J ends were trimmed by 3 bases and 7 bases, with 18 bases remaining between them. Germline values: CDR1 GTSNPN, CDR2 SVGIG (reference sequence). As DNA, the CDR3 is TGTGCCTGGAGACCCAGGGGAGGAACGTTTGGCTACACCTTC. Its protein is CAWRPRGGTFGYTF.

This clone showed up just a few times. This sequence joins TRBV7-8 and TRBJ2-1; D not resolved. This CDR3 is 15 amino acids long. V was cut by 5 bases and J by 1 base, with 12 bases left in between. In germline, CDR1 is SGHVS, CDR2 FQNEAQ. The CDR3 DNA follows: TGTGCCAGCAGCCCACCACCGAAATCCTACAATGAGCAGTTCTTC. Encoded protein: CASSPPPKSYNEQFF.

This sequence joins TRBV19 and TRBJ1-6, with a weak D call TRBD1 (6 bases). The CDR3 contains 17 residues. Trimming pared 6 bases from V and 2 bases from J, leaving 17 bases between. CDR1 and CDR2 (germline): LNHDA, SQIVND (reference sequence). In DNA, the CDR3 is TGTGCCAGTAGCTTTACTCCGGGACATACCTATAATTCACCCCTCCACTTT. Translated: CASSFTPGHTYNSPLHF.

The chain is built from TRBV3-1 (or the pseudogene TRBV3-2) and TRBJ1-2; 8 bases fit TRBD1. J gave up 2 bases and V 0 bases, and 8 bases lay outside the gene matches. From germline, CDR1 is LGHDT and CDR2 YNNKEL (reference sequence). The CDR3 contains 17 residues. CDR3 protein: CASSQDWGTGLNYGYTF. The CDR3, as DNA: TGTGCCAGCAGCCAAGATTGGGGGACAGGACTCAACTATGGCTACACCTTC.

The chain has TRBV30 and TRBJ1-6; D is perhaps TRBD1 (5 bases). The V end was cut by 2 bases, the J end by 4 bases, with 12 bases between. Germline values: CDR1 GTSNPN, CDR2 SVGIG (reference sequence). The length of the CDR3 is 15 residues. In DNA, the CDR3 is TGTGCCTGGAGTCCCGACAGAATATATAATTCACCCCTCCACTTT. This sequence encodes CAWSPDRIYNSPLHF.

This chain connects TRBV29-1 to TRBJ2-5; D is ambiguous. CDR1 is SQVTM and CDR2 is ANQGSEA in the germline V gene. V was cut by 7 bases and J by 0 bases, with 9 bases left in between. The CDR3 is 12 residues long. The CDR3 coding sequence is TGCAGCGCCCTGATAAACCAAGAGACCCAGTACTTC. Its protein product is CSALINQETQYF.

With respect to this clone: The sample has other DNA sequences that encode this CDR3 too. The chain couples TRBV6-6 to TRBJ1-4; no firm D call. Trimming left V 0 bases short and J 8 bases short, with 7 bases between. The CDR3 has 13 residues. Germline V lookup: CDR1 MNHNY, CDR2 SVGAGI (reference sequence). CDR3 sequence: CASSYSVGEKLFF. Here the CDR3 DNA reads TGTGCCAGCAGTTACTCGGTTGGAGAAAAACTGTTTTTT.

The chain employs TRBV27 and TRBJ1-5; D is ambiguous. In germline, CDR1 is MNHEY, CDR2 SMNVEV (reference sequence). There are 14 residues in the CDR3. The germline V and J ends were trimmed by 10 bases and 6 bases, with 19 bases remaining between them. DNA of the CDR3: TGTGCCACCTCCCAGGCCCCCTCTGGTCAGCCCCAGCATTTT. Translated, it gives CATSQAPSGQPQHF.

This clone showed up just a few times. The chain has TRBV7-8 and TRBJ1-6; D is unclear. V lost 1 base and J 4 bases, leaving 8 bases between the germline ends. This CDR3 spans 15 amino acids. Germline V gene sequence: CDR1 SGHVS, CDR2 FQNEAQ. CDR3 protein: CASSLVGGYNSPLHF. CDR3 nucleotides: TGTGCCAGCAGCTTAGTCGGAGGTTATAATTCACCCCTCCACTTT.

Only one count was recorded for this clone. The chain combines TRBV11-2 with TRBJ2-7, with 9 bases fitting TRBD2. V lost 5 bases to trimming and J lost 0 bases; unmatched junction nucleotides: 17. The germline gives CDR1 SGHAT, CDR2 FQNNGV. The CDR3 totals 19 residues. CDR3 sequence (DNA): TGTGCCAGCAGCGCGGATCTAGCGGGACAATATTGGCCCTCCTACGAGCAGTACTTC. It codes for CASSADLAGQYWPSYEQYF.

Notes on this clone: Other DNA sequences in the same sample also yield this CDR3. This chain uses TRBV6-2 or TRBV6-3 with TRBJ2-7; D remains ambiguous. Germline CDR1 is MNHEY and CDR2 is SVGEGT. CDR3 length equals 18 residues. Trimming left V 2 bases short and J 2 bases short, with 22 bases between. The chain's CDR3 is CASSYPRGHWQETYEQYF. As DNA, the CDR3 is TGTGCCAGCAGTTACCCCCGTGGTCATTGGCAGGAGACCTACGAGCAGTACTTC.

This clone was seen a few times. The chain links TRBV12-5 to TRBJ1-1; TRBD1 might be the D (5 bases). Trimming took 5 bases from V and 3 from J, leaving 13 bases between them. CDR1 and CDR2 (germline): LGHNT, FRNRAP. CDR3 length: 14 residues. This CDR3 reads CASGPRGGDTEAFF. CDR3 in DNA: TGTGCTAGTGGTCCTCGGGGGGGGGACACTGAAGCTTTCTTT.

The CDR3 protein is CASSRGQSGNQPQHF. For the CDR3, the DNA is TGCGCCAGCAGCCGAGGACAATCGGGCAATCAGCCCCAGCATTTT. V and J are TRBV4-1 and TRBJ1-5; D might be TRBD1 (5 bases). The CDR3 is 15 residues long. Germline CDR1 is MGHRA and CDR2 is YSYEKL. V dropped 4 bases and J dropped 2 bases, with 12 bases sitting between them.

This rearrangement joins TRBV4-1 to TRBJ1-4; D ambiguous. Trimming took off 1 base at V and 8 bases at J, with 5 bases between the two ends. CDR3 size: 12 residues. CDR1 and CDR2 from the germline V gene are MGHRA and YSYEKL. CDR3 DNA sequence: TGCGCCAGCAGCCAAGGGGGAGAAAAACTGTTTTTT. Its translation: CASSQGGEKLFF.

The CDR3 loop reads CASSIDQGSYQPQHF. CDR3 nucleotides: TGTGCCAGTAGTATAGATCAGGGTAGTTATCAGCCCCAGCATTTT. The rearrangement joins TRBV19 to TRBJ1-5; maybe TRBD1 (5 bases). The V end lost 0 bases, the J end lost 5 bases, and 11 bases lay between the germline ends. The V gene's germline CDR1 is LNHDA and CDR2 SQIVND (reference sequence). This CDR3 is built from 15 residues.

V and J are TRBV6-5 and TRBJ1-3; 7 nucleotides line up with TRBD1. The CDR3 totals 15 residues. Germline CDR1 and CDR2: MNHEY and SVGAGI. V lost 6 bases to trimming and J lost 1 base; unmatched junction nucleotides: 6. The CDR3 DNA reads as TGTGCCAGCAGAAAGGACAGGTCGTCTGGAAACACCATATATTTT. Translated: CASRKDRSSGNTIYF.